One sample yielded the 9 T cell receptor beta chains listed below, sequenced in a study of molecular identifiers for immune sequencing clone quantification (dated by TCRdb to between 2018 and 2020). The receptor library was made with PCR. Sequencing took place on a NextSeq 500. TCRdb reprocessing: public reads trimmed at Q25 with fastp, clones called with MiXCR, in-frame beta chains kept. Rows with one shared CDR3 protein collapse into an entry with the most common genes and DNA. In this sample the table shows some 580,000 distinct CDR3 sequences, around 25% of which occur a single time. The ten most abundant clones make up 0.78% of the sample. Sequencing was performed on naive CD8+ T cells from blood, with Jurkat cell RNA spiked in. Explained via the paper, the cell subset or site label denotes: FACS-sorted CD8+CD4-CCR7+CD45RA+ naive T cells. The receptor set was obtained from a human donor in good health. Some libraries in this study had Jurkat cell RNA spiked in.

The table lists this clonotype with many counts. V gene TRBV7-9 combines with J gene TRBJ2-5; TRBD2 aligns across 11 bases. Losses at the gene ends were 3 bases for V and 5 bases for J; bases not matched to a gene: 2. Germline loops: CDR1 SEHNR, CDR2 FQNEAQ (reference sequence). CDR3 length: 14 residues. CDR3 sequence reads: CASSLTSGDETQYF. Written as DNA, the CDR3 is TGTGCCAGCAGCTTGACTAGCGGGGATGAGACCCAGTACTTC.

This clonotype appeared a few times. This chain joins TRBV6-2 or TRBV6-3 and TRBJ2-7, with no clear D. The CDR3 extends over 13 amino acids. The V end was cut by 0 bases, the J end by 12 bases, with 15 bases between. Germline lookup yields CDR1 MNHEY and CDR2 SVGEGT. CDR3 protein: CASSYSTGPDGYF. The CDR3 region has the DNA TGTGCCAGCAGTTACTCTACCGGGCCCGACGGGTACTTC.

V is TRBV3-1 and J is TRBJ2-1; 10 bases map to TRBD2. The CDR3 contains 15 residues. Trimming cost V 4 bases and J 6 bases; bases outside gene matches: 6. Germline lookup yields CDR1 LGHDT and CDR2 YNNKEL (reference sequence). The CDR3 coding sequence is TGTGCCAGCAGCCTCGGGACTAGCGTCCTCAATGAGCAGTTCTTC. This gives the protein CASSLGTSVLNEQFF.

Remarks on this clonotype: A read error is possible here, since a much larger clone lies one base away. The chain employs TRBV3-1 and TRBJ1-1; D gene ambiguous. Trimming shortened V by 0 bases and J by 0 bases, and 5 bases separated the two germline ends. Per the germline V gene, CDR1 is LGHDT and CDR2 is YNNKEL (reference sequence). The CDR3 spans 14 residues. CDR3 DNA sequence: TGTGCCAGCAGCCAAGAGCCTCTGAACACTGAAGCTTTCTTT. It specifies CASSQEPLNTEAFF. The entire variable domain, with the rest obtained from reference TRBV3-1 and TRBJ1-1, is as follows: DTAVSQTPKYLVTQMGNDKSIKCEQNLGHDTMYWYKQDSKKFLKIMFSYNNKELIINETVPNRFSPKSPDKAHLNLHINSLELGDSAVYFCASSQEPLNTEAFFGQGTRLTVV.

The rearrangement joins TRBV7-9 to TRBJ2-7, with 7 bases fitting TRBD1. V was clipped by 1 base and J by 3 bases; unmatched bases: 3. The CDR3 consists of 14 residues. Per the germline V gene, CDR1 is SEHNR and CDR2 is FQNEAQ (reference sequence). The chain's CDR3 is CASSLVGGLYEQYF. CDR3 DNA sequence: TGTGCCAGCAGCTTAGTAGGGGGCCTCTACGAGCAGTACTTC. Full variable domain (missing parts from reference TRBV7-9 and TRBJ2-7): DTGVSQNPRHKITKRGQNVTFRCDPISEHNRLYWYRQTLGQGPEFLTYFQNEAQLEKSRLLSDRFSAERPKGSFSTLEIQRTEQGDSAMYLCASSLVGGLYEQYFGPGTRLTVT.

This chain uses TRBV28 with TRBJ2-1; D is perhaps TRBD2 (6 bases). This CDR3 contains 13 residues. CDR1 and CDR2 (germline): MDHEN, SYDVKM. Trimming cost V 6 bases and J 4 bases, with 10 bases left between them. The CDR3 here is CASRSGTYNEQFF. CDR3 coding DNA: TGTGCCAGCAGGTCTGGGACTTACAATGAGCAGTTCTTC.

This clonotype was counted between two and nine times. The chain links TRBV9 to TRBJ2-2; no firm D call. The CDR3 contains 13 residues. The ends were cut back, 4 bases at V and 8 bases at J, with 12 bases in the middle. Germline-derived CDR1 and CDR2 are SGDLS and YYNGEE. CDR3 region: CASSKIATGELFF. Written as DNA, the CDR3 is TGTGCCAGCAGCAAAATTGCGACGGGGGAGCTGTTTTTT.

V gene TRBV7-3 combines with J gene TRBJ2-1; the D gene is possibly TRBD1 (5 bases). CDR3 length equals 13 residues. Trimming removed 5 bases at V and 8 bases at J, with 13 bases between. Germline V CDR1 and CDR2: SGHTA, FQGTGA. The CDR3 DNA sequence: TGTGCCAGCAGCCAGGGAACGGGTCATGAGCAGTTCTTC. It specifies CASSQGTGHEQFF.

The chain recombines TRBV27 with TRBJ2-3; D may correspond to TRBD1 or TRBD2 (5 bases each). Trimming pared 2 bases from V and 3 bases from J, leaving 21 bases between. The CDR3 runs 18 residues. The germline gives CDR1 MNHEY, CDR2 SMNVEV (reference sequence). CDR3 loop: CASSLEGSGRPVTDTQYF. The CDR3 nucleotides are TGTGCCAGCAGTTTAGAGGGGAGCGGTCGGCCGGTTACAGATACGCAGTATTTT.